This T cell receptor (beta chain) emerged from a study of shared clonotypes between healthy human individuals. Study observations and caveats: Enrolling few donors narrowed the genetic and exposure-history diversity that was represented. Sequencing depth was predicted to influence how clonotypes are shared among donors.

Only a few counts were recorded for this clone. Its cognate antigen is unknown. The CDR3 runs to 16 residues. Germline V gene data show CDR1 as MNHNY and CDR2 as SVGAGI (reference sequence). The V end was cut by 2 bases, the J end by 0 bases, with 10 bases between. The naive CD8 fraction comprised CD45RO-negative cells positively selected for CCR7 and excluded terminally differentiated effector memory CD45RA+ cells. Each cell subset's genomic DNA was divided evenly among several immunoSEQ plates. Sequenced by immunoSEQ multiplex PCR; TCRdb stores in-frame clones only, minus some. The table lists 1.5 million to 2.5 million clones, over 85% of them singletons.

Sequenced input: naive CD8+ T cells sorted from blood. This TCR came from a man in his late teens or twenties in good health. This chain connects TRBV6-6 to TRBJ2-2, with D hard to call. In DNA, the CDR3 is TGTGCCAGCAGTTACGTATTAGGAGCGAACACCGGGGAGCTGTTTTTT. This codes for CASSYVLGANTGELFF.